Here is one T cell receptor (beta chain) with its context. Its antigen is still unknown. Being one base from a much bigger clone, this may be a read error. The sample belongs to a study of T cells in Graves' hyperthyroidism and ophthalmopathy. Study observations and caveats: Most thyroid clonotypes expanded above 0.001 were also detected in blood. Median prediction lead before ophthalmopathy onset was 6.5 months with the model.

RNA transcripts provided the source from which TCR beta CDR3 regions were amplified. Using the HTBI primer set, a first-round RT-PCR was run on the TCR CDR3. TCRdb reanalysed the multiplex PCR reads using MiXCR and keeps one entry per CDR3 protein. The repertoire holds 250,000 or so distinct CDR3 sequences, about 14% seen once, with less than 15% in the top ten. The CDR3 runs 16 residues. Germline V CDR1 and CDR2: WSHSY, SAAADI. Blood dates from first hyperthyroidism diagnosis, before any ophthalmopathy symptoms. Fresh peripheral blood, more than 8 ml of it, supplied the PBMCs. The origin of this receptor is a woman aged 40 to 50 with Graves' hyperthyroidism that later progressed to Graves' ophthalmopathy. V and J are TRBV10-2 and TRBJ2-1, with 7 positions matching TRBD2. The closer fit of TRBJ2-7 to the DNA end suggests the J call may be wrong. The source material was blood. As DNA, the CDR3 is TGCGCCAGCAGCTACAGCCGGGGGACTATCAACAATGAGCAGTACTTC. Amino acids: CASSYSRGTINNEQYF.